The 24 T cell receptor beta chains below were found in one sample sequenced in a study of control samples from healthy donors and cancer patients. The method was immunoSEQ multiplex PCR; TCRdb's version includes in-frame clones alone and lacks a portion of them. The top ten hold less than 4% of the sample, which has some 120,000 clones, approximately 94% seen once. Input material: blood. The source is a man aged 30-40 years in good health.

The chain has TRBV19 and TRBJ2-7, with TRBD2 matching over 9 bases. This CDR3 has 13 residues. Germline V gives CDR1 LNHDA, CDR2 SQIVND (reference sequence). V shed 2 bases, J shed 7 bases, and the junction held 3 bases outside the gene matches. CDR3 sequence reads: CASSIQAGGEQYF. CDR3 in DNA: TGTGCCAGTAGTATACAAGCGGGGGGAGAGCAGTACTTC.

The CDR3 spells CASGLSGEKLFF. The CDR3 DNA is TGTGCCAGCGGTCTGAGCGGCGAAAAACTGTTTTTT. The chain is built from TRBV4-2 and TRBJ1-4, with no clear D. Germline CDR1 is LGHNA and CDR2 is YNFKEQ. The CDR3 is 12 amino acids. V lost 8 bases, J lost 8 bases, and 12 bases lay in between.

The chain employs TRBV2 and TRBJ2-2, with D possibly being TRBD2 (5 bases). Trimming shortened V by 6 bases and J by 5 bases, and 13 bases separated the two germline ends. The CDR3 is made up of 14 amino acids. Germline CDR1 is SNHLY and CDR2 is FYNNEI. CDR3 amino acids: CASRLHGVTGELFF. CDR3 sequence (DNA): TGTGCCAGCAGGCTCCACGGGGTTACCGGGGAGCTGTTTTTT. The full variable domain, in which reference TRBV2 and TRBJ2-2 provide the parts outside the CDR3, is EPEVTQTPSHQVTQMGQEVILRCVPISNHLYFYWYRQILGQKVEFLVSFYNNEISEKSEIFDDQFSVERPDGSNFTLKIRSTKLEDSAMYFCASRLHGVTGELFFGEGSRLTVL.

CDR3 DNA: TGTGCCAGCAGTACGACAGGGGTCCGGGCTTTCTTT. This codes for CASSTTGVRAFF. The chain links TRBV27 to TRBJ1-1, with TRBD1 matching 8 bases. Germline CDR1 reads MNHEY; CDR2 reads SMNVEV (reference sequence). This CDR3 spans 12 amino acids. Trimming took 5 bases from V and 11 from J; bases not matched to a gene: 7.

CDR3 sequence (DNA): TGTGCCAGCAGCCAAGGGCGATCACCCCTCCACTTT. Protein: CASSQGRSPLHF. The chain employs TRBV3-1 (or the pseudogene TRBV3-2) and TRBJ1-6; D is undetermined. Germline V gene sequence: CDR1 LGHDT, CDR2 YNNKEL (reference sequence). Deletions cut 1 base from V and 10 bases from J, with 5 bases between. The length of the CDR3 is 12 residues.

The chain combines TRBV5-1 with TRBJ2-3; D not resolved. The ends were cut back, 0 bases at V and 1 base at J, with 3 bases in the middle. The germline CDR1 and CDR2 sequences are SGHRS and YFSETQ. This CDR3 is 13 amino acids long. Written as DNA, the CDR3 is TGCGCCAGCAGCTTGGTGGGCACAGATACGCAGTATTTT. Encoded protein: CASSLVGTDTQYF. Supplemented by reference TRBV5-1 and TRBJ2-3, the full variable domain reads KAGVTQTPRYLIKTRGQQVTLSCSPISGHRSVSWYQQTPGQGLQFLFEYFSETQRNKGNFPGRFSGRQFSNSRSEMNVSTLELGDSALYLCASSLVGTDTQYFGPGTRLTVL.

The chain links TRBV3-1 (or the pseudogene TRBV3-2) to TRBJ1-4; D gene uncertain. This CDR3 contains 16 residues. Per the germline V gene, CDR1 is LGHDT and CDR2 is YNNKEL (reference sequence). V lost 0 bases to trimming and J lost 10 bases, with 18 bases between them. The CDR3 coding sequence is TGTGCCAGCAGCCAAGATCTAGATTTTCCACTTAGAAAACTGTTTTTT. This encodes CASSQDLDFPLRKLFF.

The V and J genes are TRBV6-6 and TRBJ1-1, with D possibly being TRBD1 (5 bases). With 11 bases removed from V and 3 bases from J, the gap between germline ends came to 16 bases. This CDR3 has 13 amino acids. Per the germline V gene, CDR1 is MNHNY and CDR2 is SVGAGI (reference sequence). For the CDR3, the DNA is TGTGCCGGTCGCTCGCAGGGCTACACTGAAGCTTTCTTT. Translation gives CAGRSQGYTEAFF.

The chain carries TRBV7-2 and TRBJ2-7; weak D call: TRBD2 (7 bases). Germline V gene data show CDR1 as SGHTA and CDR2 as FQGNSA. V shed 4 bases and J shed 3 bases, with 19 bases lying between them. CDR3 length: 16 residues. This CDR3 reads CASSSRGGRTFYEQYF. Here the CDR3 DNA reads TGTGCCAGCAGCTCTCGCGGGGGCCGCACCTTCTACGAGCAGTACTTC.

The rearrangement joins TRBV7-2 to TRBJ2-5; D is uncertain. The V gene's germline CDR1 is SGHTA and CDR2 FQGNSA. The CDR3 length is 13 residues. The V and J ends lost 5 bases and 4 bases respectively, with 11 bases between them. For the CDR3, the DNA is TGTGCCAGCAGCCAACTCGGCGGAGAGACCCAGTACTTC. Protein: CASSQLGGETQYF.

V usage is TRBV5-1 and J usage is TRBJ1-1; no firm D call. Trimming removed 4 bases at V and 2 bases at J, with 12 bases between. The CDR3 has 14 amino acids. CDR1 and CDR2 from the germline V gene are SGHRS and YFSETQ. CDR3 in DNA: TGCGCCAGCAGCCCTTGGACGGCCAACACTGAAGCTTTCTTT. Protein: CASSPWTANTEAFF.

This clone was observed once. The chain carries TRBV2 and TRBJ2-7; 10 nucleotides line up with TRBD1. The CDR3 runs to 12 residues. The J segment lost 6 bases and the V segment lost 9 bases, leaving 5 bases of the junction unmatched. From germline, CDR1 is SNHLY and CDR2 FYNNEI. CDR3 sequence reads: CASSGTGAEQYF. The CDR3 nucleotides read TGTGCCAGTTCCGGGACAGGGGCCGAGCAGTACTTC.

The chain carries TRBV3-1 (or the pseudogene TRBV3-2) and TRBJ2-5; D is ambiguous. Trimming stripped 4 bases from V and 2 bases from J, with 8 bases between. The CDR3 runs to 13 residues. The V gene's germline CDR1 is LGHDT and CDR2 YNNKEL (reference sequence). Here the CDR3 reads CASSPLGQETQYF. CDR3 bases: TGTGCCAGCAGCCCCTTGGGGCAAGAGACCCAGTACTTC.

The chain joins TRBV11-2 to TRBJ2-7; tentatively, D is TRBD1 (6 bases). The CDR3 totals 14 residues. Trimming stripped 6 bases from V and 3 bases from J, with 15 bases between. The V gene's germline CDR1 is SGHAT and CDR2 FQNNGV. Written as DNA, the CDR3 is TGTGCCAGCAGTTCCGTACAGGGTGGCTACGAGCAGTACTTC. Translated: CASSSVQGGYEQYF.

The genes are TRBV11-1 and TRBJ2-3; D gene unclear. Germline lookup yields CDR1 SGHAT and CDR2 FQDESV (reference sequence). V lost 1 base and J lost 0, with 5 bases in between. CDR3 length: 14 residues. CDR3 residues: CASSLEGSTDTQYF. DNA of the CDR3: TGTGCCAGCAGCTTAGAAGGGAGCACAGATACGCAGTATTTT. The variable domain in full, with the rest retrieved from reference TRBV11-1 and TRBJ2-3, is EAEVAQSPRYKITEKSQAVAFWCDPISGHATLYWYRQILGQGPELLVQFQDESVVDDSQLPKDRFSAERLKGVDSTLKIQPAELGDSAMYLCASSLEGSTDTQYFGPGTRLTVL.

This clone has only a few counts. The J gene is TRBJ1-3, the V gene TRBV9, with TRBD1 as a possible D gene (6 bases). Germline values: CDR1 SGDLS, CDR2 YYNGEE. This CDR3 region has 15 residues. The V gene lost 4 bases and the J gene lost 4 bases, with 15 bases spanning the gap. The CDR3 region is CASSQGTGAGNTIYF. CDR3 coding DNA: TGTGCCAGCAGCCAAGGTACGGGGGCAGGAAACACCATATATTTT.

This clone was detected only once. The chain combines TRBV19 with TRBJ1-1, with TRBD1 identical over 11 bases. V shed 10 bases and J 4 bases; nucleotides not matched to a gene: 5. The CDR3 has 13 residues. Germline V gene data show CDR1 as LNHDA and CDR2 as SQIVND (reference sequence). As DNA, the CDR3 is TGTGCCACCGAGGGACAGGGGGGCACTGAAGCTTTCTTT. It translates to CATEGQGGTEAFF.

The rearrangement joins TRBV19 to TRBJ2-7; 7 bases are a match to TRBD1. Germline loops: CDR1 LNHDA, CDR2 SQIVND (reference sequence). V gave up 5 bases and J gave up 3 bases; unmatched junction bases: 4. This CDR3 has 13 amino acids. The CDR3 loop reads CASSFRTGYEQYF. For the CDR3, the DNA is TGTGCCAGTAGTTTCCGGACAGGCTACGAGCAGTACTTC. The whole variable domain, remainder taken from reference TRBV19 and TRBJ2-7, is DGGITQSPKYLFRKEGQNVTLSCEQNLNHDAMYWYRQDPGQGLRLIYYSQIVNDFQKGDIAEGYSVSREKKESFPLTVTSAQKNPTAFYLCASSFRTGYEQYFGPGTRLTVT.

The CDR3 sequence is CASSQEGTSGGSTDTQYF. The CDR3, as DNA: TGTGCCAGCAGCCAAGAAGGGACTAGCGGGGGGAGCACAGATACGCAGTATTTT. The chain recombines TRBV4-2 with TRBJ2-3, with 15 bases that match TRBD2. In germline, CDR1 is LGHNA, CDR2 YNFKEQ. The V segment lost 0 bases and the J segment 0 bases; nucleotides outside the gene matches: 1. The CDR3 sequence is 18 residues long.

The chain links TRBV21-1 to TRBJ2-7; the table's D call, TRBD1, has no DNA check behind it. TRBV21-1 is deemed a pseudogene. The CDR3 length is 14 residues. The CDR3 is CASSKVRQSYEQYF. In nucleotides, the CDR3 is TGTGCCAGCAGCAAAGTTCGACAGTCCTACGAGCAGTACTTC.

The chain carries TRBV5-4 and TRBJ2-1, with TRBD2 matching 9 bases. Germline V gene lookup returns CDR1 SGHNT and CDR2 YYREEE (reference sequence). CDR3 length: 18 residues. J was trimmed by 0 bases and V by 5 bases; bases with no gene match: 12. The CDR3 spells CASSFLVAGDRSYNEQFF. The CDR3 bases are TGTGCCAGCAGTTTTTTGGTAGCGGGGGACCGCTCCTACAATGAGCAGTTCTTC.

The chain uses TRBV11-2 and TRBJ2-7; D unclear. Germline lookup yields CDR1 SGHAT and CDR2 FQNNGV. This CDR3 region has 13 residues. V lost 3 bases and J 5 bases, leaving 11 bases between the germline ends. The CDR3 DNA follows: TGTGCCAGCAGCTTGGCCGGCCCCAACGAGCAGTACTTC. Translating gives CASSLAGPNEQYF.

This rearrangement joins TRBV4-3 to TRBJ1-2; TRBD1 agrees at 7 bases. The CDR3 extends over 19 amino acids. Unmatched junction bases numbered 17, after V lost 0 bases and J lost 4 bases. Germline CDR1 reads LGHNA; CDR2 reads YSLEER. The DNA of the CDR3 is TGCGCCAGCAGCCAAGATGCCCGGCCAGGGGGAATTGGACGCTATGGCTACACCTTC. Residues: CASSQDARPGGIGRYGYTF.

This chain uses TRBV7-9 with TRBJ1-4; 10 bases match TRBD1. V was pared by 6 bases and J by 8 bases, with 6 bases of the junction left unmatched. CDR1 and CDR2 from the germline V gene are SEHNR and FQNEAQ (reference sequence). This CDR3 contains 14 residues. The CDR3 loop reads CASRPGQGPEKLFF. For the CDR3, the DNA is TGTGCCAGCAGGCCGGGACAGGGGCCCGAAAAACTGTTTTTT.